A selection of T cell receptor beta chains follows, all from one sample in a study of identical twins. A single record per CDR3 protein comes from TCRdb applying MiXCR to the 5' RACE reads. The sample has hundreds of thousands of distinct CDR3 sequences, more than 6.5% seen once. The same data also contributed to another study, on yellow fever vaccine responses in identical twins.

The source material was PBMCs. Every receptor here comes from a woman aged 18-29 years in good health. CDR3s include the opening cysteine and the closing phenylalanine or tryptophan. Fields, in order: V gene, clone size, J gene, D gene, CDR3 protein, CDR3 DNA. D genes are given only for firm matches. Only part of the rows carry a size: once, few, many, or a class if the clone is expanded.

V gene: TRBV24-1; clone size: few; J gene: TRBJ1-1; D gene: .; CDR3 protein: CATRQIGELCWGTEAFF; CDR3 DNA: TGTGCCACCAGGCAGATCGGGGAGTTGTGTTGGGGCACTGAAGCTTTCTTT
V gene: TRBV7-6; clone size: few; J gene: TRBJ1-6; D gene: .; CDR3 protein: CASSLPRAGGNSPLHF; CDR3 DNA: TGTGCCAGCAGCTTACCCAGGGCGGGGGGAAATTCACCCCTCCACTTT
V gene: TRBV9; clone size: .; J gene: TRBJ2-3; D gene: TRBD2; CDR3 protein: CASSVAGGASTQYF; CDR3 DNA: TGTGCCAGCAGCGTAGCGGGGGGGGCATCTACGCAGTATTTT
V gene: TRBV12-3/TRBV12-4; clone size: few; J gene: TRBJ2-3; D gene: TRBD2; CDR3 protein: CASSLDWRGLGRTDTQYF; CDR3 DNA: TGTGCCAGCAGTTTAGATTGGCGGGGACTAGGACGGACAGATACGCAGTATTTT
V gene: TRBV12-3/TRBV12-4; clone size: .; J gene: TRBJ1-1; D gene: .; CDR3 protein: CASSPDRKEAFF; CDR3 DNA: TGTGCCAGCAGCCCCGACAGGAAAGAAGCTTTCTTT
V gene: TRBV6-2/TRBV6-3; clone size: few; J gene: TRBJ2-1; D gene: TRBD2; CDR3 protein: CATNGGGKRGSHEQFF; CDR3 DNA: TGTGCCACCAACGGTGGCGGAAAGCGGGGGTCCCATGAGCAGTTCTTC
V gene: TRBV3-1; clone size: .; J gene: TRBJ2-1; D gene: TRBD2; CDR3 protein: CASSHPTSLTENEQFF; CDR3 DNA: TGTGCCAGCAGCCATCCGACTAGCTTGACGGAAAATGAGCAGTTCTTC
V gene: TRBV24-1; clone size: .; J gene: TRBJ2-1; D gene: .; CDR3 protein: CATTRALQVNSYNEQFF; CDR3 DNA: TGTGCCACCACCCGAGCCTTACAGGTGAACTCCTACAATGAGCAGTTCTTC
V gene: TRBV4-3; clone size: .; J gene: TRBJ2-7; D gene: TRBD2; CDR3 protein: CASSQAPTSSAEQYF; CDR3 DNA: TGCGCCAGCAGCCAAGCCCCGACTAGCTCGGCCGAGCAGTACTTC
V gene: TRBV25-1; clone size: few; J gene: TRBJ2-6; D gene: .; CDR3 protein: CASSRSGASGGTGANVLTF; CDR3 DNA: TGTGCCAGCAGTCGAAGCGGGGCGTCAGGGGGGACTGGGGCCAACGTCCTGACTTTC
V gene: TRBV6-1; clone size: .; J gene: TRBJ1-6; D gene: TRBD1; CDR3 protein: CASSPLQGQGPQPLHF; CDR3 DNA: TGTGCCAGCAGTCCGCTCCAAGGACAGGGACCTCAACCCCTCCACTTT
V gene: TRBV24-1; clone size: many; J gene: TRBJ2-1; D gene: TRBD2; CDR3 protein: CATSDPTSGSSYNEQFF; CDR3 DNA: TGTGCCACCAGTGATCCTACTAGCGGGAGCTCCTACAATGAGCAGTTCTTC
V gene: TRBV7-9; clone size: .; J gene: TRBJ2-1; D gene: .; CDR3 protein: CASSTPLGLDEQFF; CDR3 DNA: TGTGCCAGCAGCACGCCTCTTGGCCTCGATGAGCAGTTCTTC
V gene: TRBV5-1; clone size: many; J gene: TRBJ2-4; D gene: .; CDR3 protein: CASSLSESGTIQYF; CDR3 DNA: TGCGCCAGCAGCTTGTCTGAGTCCGGAACCATTCAGTACTTC
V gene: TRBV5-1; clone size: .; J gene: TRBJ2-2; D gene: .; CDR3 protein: CASSLEGPGYTGELFF; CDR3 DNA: TGCGCCAGCAGCTTGGAGGGCCCCGGTTACACCGGGGAGCTGTTTTTT
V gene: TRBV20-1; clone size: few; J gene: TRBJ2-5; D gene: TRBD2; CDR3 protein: CSAITSGQETQYF; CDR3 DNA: TGCAGTGCGATTACTAGCGGTCAAGAGACCCAGTACTTC
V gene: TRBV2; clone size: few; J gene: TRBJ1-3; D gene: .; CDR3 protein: CASRLQGLPGNTIYF; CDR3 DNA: TGTGCCAGCAGGCTACAGGGCCTCCCTGGAAACACCATATATTTT
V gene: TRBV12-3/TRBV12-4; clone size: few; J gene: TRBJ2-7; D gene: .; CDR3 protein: CASSPRTTQTYEQYF; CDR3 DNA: TGTGCCAGCAGCCCAAGGACAACACAAACCTACGAGCAGTACTTC
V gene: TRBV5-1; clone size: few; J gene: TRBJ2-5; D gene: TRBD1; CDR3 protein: CASSQKDRGAQTQYF; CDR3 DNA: TGCGCCAGCAGCCAAAAGGACAGGGGGGCACAGACCCAGTACTTC
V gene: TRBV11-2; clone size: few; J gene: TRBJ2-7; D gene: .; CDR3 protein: CAIGSYEQYF; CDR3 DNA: TGTGCCATAGGATCCTACGAGCAGTACTTC
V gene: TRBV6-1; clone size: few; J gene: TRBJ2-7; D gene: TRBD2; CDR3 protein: CASSRTSGSYYEQYF; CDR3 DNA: TGTGCCAGCAGTCGGACTAGCGGGAGTTACTACGAGCAGTACTTC
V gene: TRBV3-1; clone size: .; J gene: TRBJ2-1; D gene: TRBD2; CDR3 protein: CASSQVLIAGKESSYNEQFF; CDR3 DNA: TGTGCCAGCAGCCAAGTTCTTATAGCGGGGAAAGAGAGCTCCTACAATGAGCAGTTCTTC
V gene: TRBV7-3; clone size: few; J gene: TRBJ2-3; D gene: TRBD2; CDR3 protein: CASSYGTSINTDTQYF; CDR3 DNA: TGTGCCAGCAGCTACGGGACTAGCATTAACACAGATACGCAGTATTTT
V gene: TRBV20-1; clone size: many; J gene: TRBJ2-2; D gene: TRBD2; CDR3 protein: CSARDGTSGNTGELFF; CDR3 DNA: TGCAGTGCTAGGGATGGGACTAGCGGGAACACCGGGGAGCTGTTTTTT
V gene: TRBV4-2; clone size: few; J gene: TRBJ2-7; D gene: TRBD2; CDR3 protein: CASSQEQGLAGGEQYF; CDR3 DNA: TGTGCCAGCAGCCAAGAACAGGGACTAGCGGGAGGCGAGCAGTACTTC
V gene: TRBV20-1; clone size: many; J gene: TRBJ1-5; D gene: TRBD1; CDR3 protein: CSATGQVDSNQPQHF; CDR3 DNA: TGCAGTGCAACCGGACAGGTCGATAGCAATCAGCCCCAGCATTTT
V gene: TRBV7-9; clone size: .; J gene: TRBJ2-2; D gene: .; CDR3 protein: CASDVNMNTGELFF; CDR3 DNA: TGTGCCAGTGATGTAAACATGAACACCGGGGAGCTGTTTTTT
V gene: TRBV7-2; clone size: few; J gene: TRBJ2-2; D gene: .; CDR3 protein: CASSFAPGPGELFF; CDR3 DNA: TGTGCCAGCAGCTTTGCCCCGGGTCCCGGGGAGCTGTTTTTT
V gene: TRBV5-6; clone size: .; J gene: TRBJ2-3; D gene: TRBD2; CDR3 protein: CASSLGGGASDTQYF; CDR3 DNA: TGTGCCAGCAGCTTGGGCGGGGGGGCCTCAGATACGCAGTATTTT
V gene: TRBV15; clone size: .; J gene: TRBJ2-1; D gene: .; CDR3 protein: CATSREGAGINEQFF; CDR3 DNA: TGTGCCACCAGCAGAGAGGGGGCGGGAATAAATGAGCAGTTCTTC
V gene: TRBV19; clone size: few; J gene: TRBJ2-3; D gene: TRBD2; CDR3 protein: CASSNSGSTDTQYF; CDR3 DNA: TGTGCCAGTAGTAATAGCGGGAGCACAGATACGCAGTATTTT
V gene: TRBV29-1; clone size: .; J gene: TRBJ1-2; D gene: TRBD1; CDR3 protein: CSGGQPSYGYTF; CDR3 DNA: TGCAGCGGGGGACAGCCTTCCTATGGCTACACCTTC
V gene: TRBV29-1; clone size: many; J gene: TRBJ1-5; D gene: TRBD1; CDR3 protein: CSASTGADNQPQHF; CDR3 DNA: TGCAGCGCTTCGACAGGGGCCGACAATCAGCCCCAGCATTTT
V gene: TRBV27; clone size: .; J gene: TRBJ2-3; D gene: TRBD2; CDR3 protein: CASSLNSYGLAGYTDTQYF; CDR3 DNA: TGTGCCAGCAGTTTAAACAGTTATGGACTAGCGGGGTACACAGATACGCAGTATTTT
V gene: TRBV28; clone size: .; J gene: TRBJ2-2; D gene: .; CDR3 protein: CASSAMGGGAPVGELFF; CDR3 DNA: TGTGCCAGCAGTGCCATGGGGGGGGGGGCCCCCGTCGGGGAGCTGTTTTTT
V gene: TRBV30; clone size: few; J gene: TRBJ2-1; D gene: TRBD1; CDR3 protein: CAWRGQSYNEQFF; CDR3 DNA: TGTGCCTGGAGGGGACAGTCCTACAATGAGCAGTTCTTC
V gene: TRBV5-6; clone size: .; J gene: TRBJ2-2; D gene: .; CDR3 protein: CASSLAGFDTGELFF; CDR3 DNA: TGTGCCAGCAGCTTGGCGGGGTTTGACACCGGGGAGCTGTTTTTT
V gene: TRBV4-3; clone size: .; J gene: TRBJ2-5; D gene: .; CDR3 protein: CASSQDRGWETQYF; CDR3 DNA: TGCGCCAGCAGCCAAGACAGGGGTTGGGAGACCCAGTACTTC
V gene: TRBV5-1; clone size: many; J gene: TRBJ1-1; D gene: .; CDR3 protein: CASSLALPGNTEAFF; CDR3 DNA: TGCGCCAGCAGCTTGGCCCTTCCAGGGAACACTGAAGCTTTCTTT
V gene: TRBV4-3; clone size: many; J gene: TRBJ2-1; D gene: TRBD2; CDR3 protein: CASSQASGASSYNEQFF; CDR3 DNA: TGCGCCAGCAGCCAGGCTAGCGGGGCGAGCTCCTACAATGAGCAGTTCTTC
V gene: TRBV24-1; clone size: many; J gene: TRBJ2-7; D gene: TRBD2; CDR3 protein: CATSDPTSGGSYEQYF; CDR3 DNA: TGTGCCACCAGTGATCCGACTAGCGGGGGCTCCTACGAGCAGTACTTC
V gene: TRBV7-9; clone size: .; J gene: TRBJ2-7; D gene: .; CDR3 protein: CASSPQDGEYEQYF; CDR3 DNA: TGTGCCAGCAGCCCACAAGATGGGGAGTACGAGCAGTACTTC
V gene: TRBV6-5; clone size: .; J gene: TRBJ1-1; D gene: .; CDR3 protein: CASSYTGSTEAFF; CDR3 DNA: TGTGCCAGCAGTTACACAGGGAGCACTGAAGCTTTCTTT